These 27 T cell receptor beta chains were sequenced from one sample in a study of cytomegalovirus exposure and HLA in healthy donors (dated 2017 in TCRdb). Library generation was performed with the immunoSEQ multiplex PCR assay. As stored in TCRdb, this immuneACCESS dataset retains in-frame rearrangements with V and J assigned. A fraction of the clones does not appear; measured against another copy, unresolved V genes explain less than half of the discrepancy, and the remainder lacks a known reason. Counted in this sample were 130,000 to 150,000 clones; about 91% of them appeared once. About 8.2% of the sample rests with the top ten. The sequenced sample was PBMCs. The origin of the receptors is a woman younger than 35 in good health and CMV-seropositive.

The rearrangement links TRBV7-2 to TRBJ2-1; 15 positions agree with TRBD2. The trim removed 5 bases at V and 7 bases at J, leaving 6 bases unmatched. CDR3 length equals 16 residues. Germline CDR1 reads SGHTA; CDR2 reads FQGNSA. The chain's CDR3 is CASSLGLAGGLNEQFF. The CDR3 DNA follows: TGTGCCAGCAGCCTAGGACTAGCGGGGGGGTTGAATGAGCAGTTCTTC.

The chain combines TRBV19 with TRBJ2-3; TRBD1 matches 10 bases. CDR3 length equals 13 residues. Germline V CDR1 and CDR2: LNHDA, SQIVND (reference sequence). V shed 8 bases, J shed 1 base, and the junction held 0 bases outside the gene matches. The CDR3 loop is CASGTGGTDTQYF. The CDR3 nucleotides read TGTGCCAGTGGGACAGGGGGCACAGATACGCAGTATTTT. Looking up the rest from reference TRBV19 and TRBJ2-3 gives the full variable domain: DGGITQSPKYLFRKEGQNVTLSCEQNLNHDAMYWYRQDPGQGLRLIYYSQIVNDFQKGDIAEGYSVSREKKESFPLTVTSAQKNPTAFYLCASGTGGTDTQYFGPGTRLTVL.

This clone has only a few counts. The V and J genes are TRBV9 and TRBJ1-2, with 7 nucleotides matching TRBD1. V lost 0 bases, J lost 8 bases, and 7 bases stayed unmatched. The CDR3 sequence is 14 residues long. Germline CDR1 and CDR2: SGDLS and YYNGEE. Written as DNA, the CDR3 is TGTGCCAGCAGCGTAGGACAGGGACGAGTGGGCTACACCTTC. The encoded protein is CASSVGQGRVGYTF.

V usage is TRBV30 and J usage is TRBJ2-4; the D gene is possibly TRBD1 (6 bases). V was cut by 0 bases and J by 0 bases, with 9 bases left in between. Germline V gives CDR1 GTSNPN, CDR2 SVGIG (reference sequence). This CDR3 is 15 amino acids long. The DNA of the CDR3 is TGTGCCTGGAGTGTACAGGGTCTAGCCAAAAACATTCAGTACTTC. It is translated as CAWSVQGLAKNIQYF.

This clone was detected a few times. The J gene is TRBJ2-7, the V gene TRBV28; the D is unclear. This CDR3 has 11 residues. Germline V gene sequence: CDR1 MDHEN, CDR2 SYDVKM. Trimming stripped 3 bases from V and 9 bases from J, with 9 bases between. The CDR3 DNA reads as TGTGCCAGCAGTTTTGATGGAGCGCAGTACTTC. Translated: CASSFDGAQYF.

The chain has TRBV5-4 and TRBJ2-5, with TRBD1 identical over 10 bases. This CDR3 has 13 amino acids. Trimming took 5 bases from V and 5 from J; bases not matched to a gene: 3. The V gene's germline CDR1 is SGHNT and CDR2 YYREEE (reference sequence). The CDR3 is CASRRQGAETQYF. CDR3 DNA: TGTGCCAGCAGACGACAGGGGGCGGAGACCCAGTACTTC.

The chain combines TRBV28 with TRBJ1-3; maybe TRBD1 (5 bases). Germline lookup yields CDR1 MDHEN and CDR2 SYDVKM. CDR3 length equals 19 residues. V was trimmed by 4 bases and J by 0 bases, leaving 22 bases between them. The CDR3 DNA reads as TGTGCCAGCAGTTCCTTACCCCGAAATGACAGACACTCTGGAAACACCATATATTTT. Encoded protein: CASSSLPRNDRHSGNTIYF.

The rearrangement links TRBV30 to TRBJ2-5, with TRBD2 identical over 13 bases. V lost 4 bases, J lost 1 base, and 12 bases stayed unmatched. Germline assignment: CDR1 GTSNPN and CDR2 SVGIG (reference sequence). The CDR3 is made up of 18 amino acids. The CDR3 region has the DNA TGTGCCTGGATGGGGGAGGGACTAGCGGGGTACTTCCAAGAGACCCAGTACTTC. It translates to CAWMGEGLAGYFQETQYF.

The CDR3 loop reads CASSWTGGTGNQPQHF. The CDR3 coding sequence is TGTGCCAGCAGCTGGACAGGGGGTACTGGCAATCAGCCCCAGCATTTT. The V gene is TRBV5-4, the J gene TRBJ1-5; the match to TRBD1 covers 10 bases. This CDR3 contains 16 residues. Germline V gene lookup returns CDR1 SGHNT and CDR2 YYREEE (reference sequence). Germline trimming cut 3 bases from V and 2 bases from J; bases unmatched to any gene: 5.

This clone was seen a few times. The chain carries TRBV12-5 and TRBJ2-7, with D uncertain. Trimming cost V 2 bases and J 10 bases, with 12 bases left between them. This CDR3 is 12 amino acids long. Germline V gene sequence: CDR1 LGHNT, CDR2 FRNRAP. In DNA form, the CDR3 reads TGTGCTAGTGGTTTGTCCGTAATGGCTCAGTACTTC. It translates to CASGLSVMAQYF.

The CDR3 loop reads CASSSRTGYTEAFF. The CDR3 DNA follows: TGTGCCAGCAGCTCCCGGACAGGGTACACTGAAGCTTTCTTT. The rearrangement joins TRBV5-4 to TRBJ1-1; 8 nucleotides align to TRBD1. CDR1 SGHNT and CDR2 YYREEE come from the germline V gene (reference sequence). This CDR3 comprises 14 residues. Trimming removed 3 bases from V and 3 bases from J; junction bases left unmatched: 4.

This chain links TRBV13 with TRBJ1-6; D uncertain. The CDR3 length is 12 residues. The V end lost 0 bases, the J end lost 9 bases, and 3 bases lay between the germline ends. Germline V gives CDR1 PRHDT, CDR2 FYEKMQ (reference sequence). CDR3 bases: TGTGCCAGCAGCTTAGGCCTTTCACCCCTCCACTTT. This gives the protein CASSLGLSPLHF.

A remark on this clone: The junction departs from the called germline gene at one end, perhaps through a read error. The J gene is TRBJ1-2, the V gene TRBV15, with D unclear. This CDR3 has 13 residues. Per the germline V gene, CDR1 is LNHNV and CDR2 is YYDKDF (reference sequence). In nucleotides, the CDR3 is TGTGCCACCAGCAGAGGTTTTGAGAGCCTAGAGGGCTTC. Translation: CATSRGFESLEGF.

J is TRBJ1-5 and V is TRBV21-1. TRBV21-1 is a pseudogene. This CDR3 comprises 14 residues. CDR3: CAPGRGITNQPQHF. The CDR3 bases are TGTGCCCCTGGGCGGGGAATTACCAATCAGCCCCAGCATTTT.

This chain uses TRBV19 with TRBJ2-5; 7 positions match TRBD1. The CDR3 spans 18 residues. With 3 bases clipped from V and 5 bases from J, the junction kept 18 bases outside the gene matches. The germline gives CDR1 LNHDA, CDR2 SQIVND (reference sequence). Here the CDR3 DNA reads TGTGCCAGTAGTATCCCAGCTAGCCACAGGGGCGGTGTGGAGACCCAGTACTTC. This translates into CASSIPASHRGGVETQYF.

This chain joins TRBV28 and TRBJ1-5, with 7 bases that match TRBD1. The CDR3 length is 15 residues. V trimming: 7 bases; J trimming: 3 bases; junction bases outside the gene matches: 9. CDR1 is MDHEN, CDR2 SYDVKM, per germline. CDR3 sequence: CASTPQGPLNQPQHF. CDR3 sequence (DNA): TGTGCCAGCACCCCACAGGGGCCGCTCAATCAGCCCCAGCATTTT.

This rearrangement joins TRBV2 to TRBJ2-5, with unresolved D. The V and J ends lost 5 bases and 1 base respectively, with 14 bases between them. The CDR3 has 15 residues. Germline V lookup: CDR1 SNHLY, CDR2 FYNNEI. The CDR3 nucleotides are TGTGCCAGCAGTCTTAGGCGACAAACCCAAGAGACCCAGTACTTC. Translating gives CASSLRRQTQETQYF.

This chain connects TRBV15 to TRBJ2-2; 9 nucleotides agree with TRBD1. The J segment lost 4 bases and the V segment lost 3 bases, leaving 3 bases of the junction unmatched. Germline CDR1 is LNHNV and CDR2 is YYDKDF (reference sequence). The CDR3 has 15 residues. In DNA form, the CDR3 reads TGTGCCACCAGCAGGTACAGGGGGCCCACCGGGGAGCTGTTTTTT. Its translation is CATSRYRGPTGELFF.

This clone has a handful of counts. V gene TRBV19 combines with J gene TRBJ1-6, with TRBD1 matching over 7 bases. V was clipped by 6 bases and J by 10 bases; unmatched bases: 9. The CDR3 sequence is 14 residues long. Germline-derived CDR1 and CDR2 are LNHDA and SQIVND (reference sequence). CDR3 sequence reads: CASRSRQGPSPLHF. The CDR3 DNA sequence: TGTGCCAGTAGAAGTAGACAGGGTCCCTCACCCCTCCACTTT.

The chain joins TRBV7-2 to TRBJ2-6; the D gene is possibly TRBD1 (6 bases). This CDR3 is built from 17 residues. Germline CDR1 and CDR2: SGHTA and FQGNSA. Trimming removed 3 bases from V and 0 bases from J, with 12 bases in between. The CDR3: CASSFPGDGSGANVLTF. The CDR3 bases are TGTGCCAGCAGCTTTCCAGGGGACGGCTCTGGGGCCAACGTCCTGACTTTC.

V is TRBV7-9 and J is TRBJ2-7; 10 bases line up with TRBD1. With V trimmed by 3 bases and J by 4 bases, 9 bases remained unmatched. Germline CDR1 reads SEHNR; CDR2 reads FQNEAQ (reference sequence). CDR3 length: 16 residues. The CDR3 coding sequence is TGTGCCAGCAGCTTGGACCAACGGGACAGGGGATACGAGCAGTACTTC. Protein: CASSLDQRDRGYEQYF.

This sequence joins TRBV27 and TRBJ2-2; TRBD2 is a possible D gene (6 bases). The germline gives CDR1 MNHEY, CDR2 SMNVEV (reference sequence). This CDR3 region has 16 residues. Trimming took 3 bases from V and 3 from J, leaving 14 bases between them. The CDR3 protein is CASSFGWRRDTGELFF. Written as DNA, the CDR3 is TGTGCCAGCAGTTTTGGCTGGCGGAGGGACACCGGGGAGCTGTTTTTT.

In regard to this clone: The limits of the CDR3 on the DNA are not certain, so only TCRdb's listed CDR3 is given. Here the CDR3 reads CASYRRYSCEQYF. The V gene is TRBV21-1, the J gene TRBJ2-7; TRBD1 is taken as the D call from the table, unchecked against the DNA. TRBV21-1 represents a pseudogene. The CDR3 numbers 13 amino acids, ends counted.

The rearrangement uses TRBV7-9 and TRBJ2-3, with 7 bases lining up with TRBD2. The CDR3 is 15 residues long. Germline loops: CDR1 SEHNR, CDR2 FQNEAQ (reference sequence). After removal of 4 bases from V and 4 bases from J, the junction contained 8 bases not matched to a gene. CDR3: CASSSIAGGADTQYF. In nucleotides, the CDR3 is TGTGCCAGCAGCTCTATAGCGGGTGGCGCAGATACGCAGTATTTT.

Here the CDR3 DNA reads TGTGCCAGCAGTTTAGTTCCCCGGACAGGGGGGGGGACTGAAGCTTTCTTT. Translation gives CASSLVPRTGGGTEAFF. V and J are TRBV27 and TRBJ1-1, with 10 nucleotides matching TRBD1. The CDR3 runs 17 residues. Germline V lookup: CDR1 MNHEY, CDR2 SMNVEV (reference sequence). The ends lost 2 bases at V and 5 bases at J; junction bases unmatched: 11.

J is TRBJ2-7 and V is TRBV6-5, with D possibly being TRBD1 (5 bases). Trimming pared 6 bases from V and 12 bases from J, leaving 15 bases between. Germline V gives CDR1 MNHEY, CDR2 SVGAGI. The CDR3 runs to 11 residues. CDR3 residues: CASRLDTRLYF. The CDR3 DNA sequence: TGTGCCAGCAGGCTGGACACTCGACTGTACTTC.

With regard to this clone: Other DNA sequences in the sample encode the same CDR3. The rearrangement joins TRBV28 to TRBJ1-2; a possible D gene is TRBD1 (6 bases). The CDR3 sequence is 13 residues long. Per the germline V gene, CDR1 is MDHEN and CDR2 is SYDVKM. The V end lost 5 bases, the J end lost 5 bases, and 12 bases lay between the germline ends. The DNA for the CDR3 is TGTGCCAGCAGTCTTCAGGGGTCTTATGGCTACACCTTC. Residues: CASSLQGSYGYTF.